These 25 T cell receptor beta chains originate from one sample sequenced in a study of cytomegalovirus exposure and HLA in healthy donors. PCR amplification relied on 60 Vbeta primers (plus 13 Jbeta primers). Libraries were prepared by immunoSEQ multiplex PCR; TCRdb keeps only in-frame clonotypes and omits some of them. The sample carries some 130,000 clones, about 8.9% recorded once. The specimen sequenced was PBMCs. These receptors all come from a man aged 45-60 years in good health and CMV-seronegative.

This chain links TRBV6-5 with TRBJ1-2; 7 bases align to TRBD1. The CDR3 is made up of 14 amino acids. Germline-derived CDR1 and CDR2 are MNHEY and SVGAGI. With V trimmed by 5 bases and J by 5 bases, 8 bases remained unmatched. The CDR3 DNA reads as TGTGCCAGCAGTCCTCCGACAGGGACATATGGCTACACCTTC. This gives the protein CASSPPTGTYGYTF.

V and J are TRBV20-1 and TRBJ1-1, with D perhaps TRBD1 (5 bases). The CDR3 has 11 residues. V was trimmed by 3 bases and J by 7 bases, leaving 9 bases between them. Germline lookup yields CDR1 DFQATT and CDR2 SNEGSKA (reference sequence). The CDR3 DNA is TGCAGTGCTAGGGATGACAGTGAAGCTTTCTTT. Amino acids: CSARDDSEAFF.

This clone was counted between two and nine times. The identical CDR3 is also encoded by other nucleotide sequences in the sample. The chain links TRBV28 to TRBJ1-2; TRBD1 might be the D (5 bases). Germline V lookup: CDR1 MDHEN, CDR2 SYDVKM. CDR3 length equals 13 residues. V was cut by 2 bases and J by 4 bases, with 8 bases left in between. This CDR3 is CASSLDRVYGYTF. CDR3 coding DNA: TGTGCCAGCAGTTTAGACAGAGTCTATGGCTACACCTTC.

A few counts support this clone. V is TRBV21-1 and J is TRBJ1-3; TRBD1, the table's D call, was not compared with the DNA. TRBV21-1 is marked as a pseudogene. The CDR3 covers 17 residues. The CDR3 coding sequence is TGTGCCAGCAGCGCACTGGGACAGGGTCAATCTGGAAACACCATATATTTT. Translation: CASSALGQGQSGNTIYF.

The rearrangement uses TRBV19 and TRBJ1-4; TRBD1 is a possible D gene (6 bases). This CDR3 spans 16 amino acids. Germline V gene lookup returns CDR1 LNHDA and CDR2 SQIVND (reference sequence). V lost 1 base and J lost 3, with 12 bases in between. The CDR3 protein is CASSIASDRANEKLFF. The CDR3 coding sequence is TGTGCCAGTAGTATAGCCTCGGACAGAGCTAATGAAAAACTGTTTTTT.

A few counts support this clone. The rearrangement joins TRBV5-1 to TRBJ2-5, with 9 bases identical to TRBD2. Trimming took 0 bases from V and 2 from J; bases not matched to a gene: 8. The germline gives CDR1 SGHRS, CDR2 YFSETQ. The CDR3 sequence is 17 residues long. The CDR3 nucleotides read TGCGCCAGCAGCTTGGCCAGCGGGAGGCCGAGTCAAGAGACCCAGTACTTC. Translation gives CASSLASGRPSQETQYF.

The rearrangement joins TRBV20-1 to TRBJ2-1; D may be TRBD2 (5 bases). The CDR3 runs to 11 residues. With 6 bases removed from V and 7 bases from J, the gap between germline ends came to 10 bases. The V gene's germline CDR1 is DFQATT and CDR2 SNEGSKA (reference sequence). In DNA form, the CDR3 reads TGCAGTGCCCCAAGAGGGAATGAGCAGTTCTTC. Translation gives CSAPRGNEQFF.

This sequence joins TRBV5-6 and TRBJ1-2; the D gene is possibly TRBD1 (5 bases). Trimming pared 0 bases from V and 3 bases from J, leaving 18 bases between. The CDR3 contains 17 residues. CDR1 is SGHDT, CDR2 YYEEEE, per germline. In nucleotides, the CDR3 is TGTGCCAGCAGCTTGGCCCAGGGTCCCGGCTTAGACTATGGCTACACCTTC. Translating it yields CASSLAQGPGLDYGYTF.

A few counts support this clone. The sample carries other DNA sequences with the same CDR3. Here the CDR3 reads CASSYSTVSYEQYF. The CDR3 nucleotides read TGTGCCAGCAGTTACTCAACAGTCTCCTACGAGCAGTACTTC. V usage is TRBV6-5 and J usage is TRBJ2-7, with D unresolved. V lost 0 bases and J 0 bases, leaving 6 bases between the germline ends. The CDR3 length is 14 residues. Germline V CDR1 and CDR2: MNHEY, SVGAGI.

This clone was found a few times. The rearrangement links TRBV19 to TRBJ1-5; 12 nucleotides align to TRBD1. The trim removed 3 bases at V and 5 bases at J, leaving 5 bases unmatched. The CDR3 consists of 16 residues. The germline V gene encodes CDR1 LNHDA and CDR2 SQIVND (reference sequence). CDR3 amino acids: CASSMRRDRGHQPQHF. In DNA, the CDR3 is TGTGCCAGTAGTATGAGACGGGACAGGGGGCATCAGCCCCAGCATTTT.

There are a few counts of this clone. CDR3 loop: CASSLGGTEDTQYF. The CDR3 DNA sequence: TGCGCCAGCAGCTTGGGAGGGACAGAGGATACGCAGTATTTT. V usage is TRBV5-1 and J usage is TRBJ2-3; 7 nucleotides align to TRBD1. Germline-derived CDR1 and CDR2 are SGHRS and YFSETQ. The CDR3 has 14 residues. J gave up 6 bases and V 0 bases, and 4 bases lay outside the gene matches.

This clone showed up just a few times. The gene calls are TRBV5-6 and TRBJ2-1; D is possibly TRBD1 (6 bases). Trimming cost V 4 bases and J 4 bases, with 12 bases left between them. The V gene's germline CDR1 is SGHDT and CDR2 YYEEEE. This CDR3 contains 14 residues. This CDR3 is CASSPGQYYNEQFF. Here the CDR3 DNA reads TGTGCCAGCAGCCCCGGACAGTATTACAATGAGCAGTTCTTC.

The chain couples TRBV19 to TRBJ2-7, with 11 bases fitting TRBD2. From germline, CDR1 is LNHDA and CDR2 SQIVND (reference sequence). The CDR3 extends over 15 amino acids. Trimming at V came to 4 bases and at J to 3 bases, leaving 5 bases not matched to a gene. The CDR3 protein is CASSKLAGVDYEQYF. The CDR3 DNA sequence: TGTGCCAGTAGTAAACTAGCGGGAGTTGACTACGAGCAGTACTTC.

The sample holds a few counts of this clone. The rearrangement links TRBV28 to TRBJ2-7; TRBD2 agrees at 10 bases. J lost 3 bases, V lost 6 bases, and 5 bases had no gene match. Germline V gene lookup returns CDR1 MDHEN and CDR2 SYDVKM. The CDR3 length is 14 residues. DNA for the CDR3: TGTGCCAGCAGGACTAGCGGGCAAAACTACGAGCAGTACTTC. This gives the protein CASRTSGQNYEQYF. The full variable domain, in which reference TRBV28 and TRBJ2-7 provide the parts outside the CDR3, is DVKVTQSSRYLVKRTGEKVFLECVQDMDHENMFWYRQDPGLGLRLIYFSYDVKMKEKGDIPEGYSVSREKKERFSLILESASTNQTSMYLCASRTSGQNYEQYFGPGTRLTVT.

The genes are TRBV27 and TRBJ2-1, with TRBD1 matching over 8 bases. V shed 6 bases and J 6 bases; nucleotides not matched to a gene: 4. CDR3 length: 13 amino acids. Germline V gene lookup returns CDR1 MNHEY and CDR2 SMNVEV (reference sequence). The CDR3 reads CASRIGQGNEQFF. The DNA for the CDR3 is TGTGCCAGCAGAATAGGACAGGGCAATGAGCAGTTCTTC.

This clone has just a few counts. The V call is TRBV10-3, the J call TRBJ2-5, with TRBD2 matching 13 bases. This CDR3 is built from 16 residues. Germline V gene data show CDR1 as ENHRY and CDR2 as SYGVKD. J gave up 5 bases and V 3 bases, and 6 bases lay outside the gene matches. CDR3 in amino acids: CAISDPGLAGSETQYF. CDR3 nucleotides: TGTGCCATCAGTGACCCGGGACTAGCGGGATCCGAGACCCAGTACTTC.

The sample holds a few counts of this clone. The chain links TRBV2 to TRBJ1-2, with 7 bases identical to TRBD1. The ends lost 6 bases at V and 6 bases at J; junction bases unmatched: 7. The length of the CDR3 is 13 residues. Germline V lookup: CDR1 SNHLY, CDR2 FYNNEI. CDR3 protein: CASRIGQEDGYTF. The CDR3 region has the DNA TGTGCCAGCAGGATCGGACAGGAAGATGGCTACACCTTC. The whole variable domain, remainder taken from reference TRBV2 and TRBJ1-2, is EPEVTQTPSHQVTQMGQEVILRCVPISNHLYFYWYRQILGQKVEFLVSFYNNEISEKSEIFDDQFSVERPDGSNFTLKIRSTKLEDSAMYFCASRIGQEDGYTFGSGTRLTVV.

The V and J genes are TRBV10-1 and TRBJ2-3; 9 bases agree with TRBD2. Germline V CDR1 and CDR2: WNHNN, SYGVQD (reference sequence). V lost 3 bases, J lost 6 bases, and 13 bases stayed unmatched. This CDR3 is built from 17 residues. DNA of the CDR3: TGCGCCAGCAGTGATTGGCCTAGCGGGGTCCTCGGGGATACGCAGTATTTT. It codes for CASSDWPSGVLGDTQYF.

The chain uses TRBV2 and TRBJ1-4; 8 bases are a match to TRBD1. This CDR3 region has 14 residues. After removal of 4 bases from V and 8 bases from J, the junction contained 6 bases not matched to a gene. CDR1 and CDR2 (germline): SNHLY, FYNNEI. The CDR3 region has the DNA TGTGCCAGCAGTGGCAGGACAGGGCCCGAAAAACTGTTTTTT. The encoded protein is CASSGRTGPEKLFF.

This clone was observed a handful of times. The V gene is TRBV6-5, the J gene TRBJ2-5; 7 bases are shared with TRBD2. CDR3 length: 15 residues. Germline trimming cut 0 bases from V and 5 bases from J; bases unmatched to any gene: 6. The germline V gene has CDR1 MNHEY and CDR2 SVGAGI. The chain's CDR3 is CASSYSRGEGETQYF. CDR3 nucleotide sequence: TGTGCCAGCAGTTACTCGAGAGGGGAGGGGGAGACCCAGTACTTC.

The chain carries TRBV6-6 and TRBJ2-1, with TRBD1 matching 9 bases. This CDR3 is 16 amino acids long. Trimming removed 2 bases from V and 5 bases from J; junction bases left unmatched: 7. Germline V gives CDR1 MNHNY, CDR2 SVGAGI (reference sequence). CDR3: CASSYVIGQGNNEQFF. As DNA, the CDR3 is TGTGCCAGCAGTTACGTCATTGGACAGGGGAACAATGAGCAGTTCTTC.

The V gene is TRBV28, the J gene TRBJ2-7; 10 bases line up with TRBD2. CDR3 length: 15 amino acids. V was pared by 6 bases and J by 6 bases, with 11 bases of the junction left unmatched. In germline, CDR1 is MDHEN, CDR2 SYDVKM. DNA for the CDR3: TGTGCCAGCAGCCTTTCGAGCGGGAGGGCCCGCGAGCAGTACTTC. As protein: CASSLSSGRAREQYF.

This clone was counted a few times. The gene calls are TRBV28 and TRBJ2-5; the match to TRBD1 covers 8 bases. V shed 3 bases and J 4 bases; nucleotides not matched to a gene: 7. Per germline, CDR1 MDHEN and CDR2 SYDVKM. CDR3 length equals 15 residues. CDR3 in amino acids: CASSLLQGGSETQYF. CDR3 nucleotide sequence: TGTGCCAGCAGTTTGCTACAGGGGGGTTCAGAGACCCAGTACTTC.

CDR3 sequence (DNA): TGTGCCAGCAGTTCCGGGACAGGGGGCTACGAGCAGTACTTC. It is translated as CASSSGTGGYEQYF. The rearrangement links TRBV6-1 to TRBJ2-7, with 11 bases that match TRBD1. The germline V gene has CDR1 MNHNS and CDR2 SASEGT. This CDR3 comprises 14 residues. The junction had 3 bases not matched to a gene; V was cut back by 5 bases and J by 3 bases.

The sample holds a few counts of this clone. The chain couples TRBV7-9 to TRBJ2-7, with 9 nucleotides matching TRBD2. This CDR3 contains 17 residues. Per the germline V gene, CDR1 is SEHNR and CDR2 is FQNEAQ (reference sequence). V gave up 1 base and J gave up 1 base; unmatched junction bases: 8. The DNA of the CDR3 is TGTGCCAGCAGCTTAGTCCTAGCGGGAATCAAGTCCTACGAGCAGTACTTC. Its translation: CASSLVLAGIKSYEQYF.